This T cell receptor (beta chain) was identified in a study of CD8+ T cells in alopecia areata. RNA was isolated and reverse transcribed to cDNA, the sequencing template. The method was immunoSEQ multiplex PCR; TCRdb's version includes in-frame clones alone and lacks a portion of them. The repertoire consists of 200,000 to 250,000 clones, with 67% occurring once and the leading ten covering approximately 1.2%. This CDR3 spans 14 amino acids. V lost 5 bases to trimming and J lost 4 bases, with 14 bases between them. Germline CDR1 is SEHNR and CDR2 is FQNEAQ (reference sequence). V usage is TRBV7-9 and J usage is TRBJ1-2; maybe TRBD1 (5 bases). This specimen consisted of CD4+ T cells sorted from blood, obtained at week 0. This TCR was sampled from a human donor with alopecia areata. CDR3 nucleotide sequence: TGTGCCAGCAGCCTGACAAGGGACCCCTATGGCTACACCTTC. Amino acid sequence: CASSLTRDPYGYTF.